The 11 T cell receptor beta chains reported below all come from one sample, sequenced in a study of CD8+ T cells in alopecia areata. TCR sequencing used cDNA made by reverse transcription of extracted RNA. Sequenced by immunoSEQ multiplex PCR; TCRdb stores in-frame clones only, minus some. This sample comprises about 110,000 clones, none seen once only. The sequenced sample consisted of lesional skin. The receptors were sampled from a C3H/HeJ mouse with alopecia areata. For this strain, the MHC haplotype corresponds to H2-k.

As to this clone: Gene names are mouse gene names. The observed sequence ends 4 residues before the CDR3 terminus, with the missing tail filled in from the germline J gene. The sample carries other DNA sequences with the same CDR3. This chain connects TRBV13-3 to TRBJ2-5; 8 bases fit TRBD1. Germline V gene data show CDR1 as NNHDY and CDR2 as SYVADS. The CDR3 covers 14 residues. Partial CDR3 DNA: TGTGCCAGCAGTGGCCAGGGGGCGAGAGAC. It specifies CASSGQGARD. The full CDR3 is CASSGQGARDTQYF.

For this clone: Germline and genes: mouse. The read gets to within 4 residues of the CDR3 end, and the germline J gene fills in the rest. The chain has TRBV13-3 and TRBJ2-3; the match to TRBD2 covers 8 bases. Germline-derived CDR1 and CDR2 are NNHDY and SYVADS. The CDR3 runs 16 residues. V lost 5 bases, J lost 1 base, and 9 bases stayed unmatched. The CDR3 reads CASSPGWGVGAETLYF. The sequenced CDR3 bases are TGTGCCAGCAGCCCCGGCTGGGGGGTGGGTGCAGAA.

On this clone: The germline and genes are mouse ones. From the germline J gene comes the end of the CDR3, since the read stops 4 residues before it. The same CDR3 can be traced to other DNA sequences in this sample. The V call is TRBV1, the J call TRBJ2-7; TRBD2 might be the D (5 bases). V lost 3 bases, J lost 0 bases, and 9 bases lay in between. Germline CDR1 reads NSQYPW; CDR2 reads LRSPGD (reference sequence). This CDR3 region has 14 residues. The CDR3: CTCSAAGSSYEQYF. The CDR3 DNA, read in part, is TGCACCTGCAGTGCTGCTGGGAGCTCCTAT.

The sample holds many counts of this clone. Gene names are the mouse ones. The missing CDR3 end, 4 residues past where the read stops, is filled in from the germline J gene. The V call is TRBV13-3, the J call TRBJ2-1; D is uncertain. V dropped 6 bases and J dropped 0 bases, with 4 bases sitting between them. Germline V lookup: CDR1 NNHDY, CDR2 SYVADS. The CDR3 sequence is 12 residues long. The part of the CDR3 DNA that was read is TGTGCCAGCACCAATAACTATGCT. It codes for CASTNNYA. The full CDR3 sequence reads CASTNNYAEQFF.

This clone has a handful of counts. Gene and germline names: mouse. The sequenced CDR3 bases are TGTGCCAGCAGTGTTCCCAGGGGGACCAACGAA. Protein: CASSVPRGTNE. The full CDR3 is CASSVPRGTNERLFF. This chain joins TRBV13-3 and TRBJ1-4, with 7 bases identical to TRBD1. The observed sequence ends 4 residues before the CDR3 terminus, with the missing tail filled in from the germline J gene. Trimming took 3 bases from V and 3 from J; bases not matched to a gene: 5. Per germline, CDR1 NNHDY and CDR2 SYVADS. There are 15 residues in the CDR3.

With respect to this clone: The gene names here belong to mouse. The read terminates 4 residues ahead of where the CDR3 ends, so the germline J gene completes it. This chain links TRBV1 with TRBJ1-4; 10 bases match TRBD1. Germline CDR1 reads NSQYPW; CDR2 reads LRSPGD (reference sequence). V was pared by 4 bases and J by 5 bases, with 7 bases of the junction left unmatched. CDR3 length equals 16 residues. The CDR3 spells CTCSGPGQGRNERLFF. The covered CDR3 bases are TGCACCTGCAGTGGACCGGGACAGGGGAGGAACGAA.

Regarding this clone: Gene names refer to mouse genes. The CDR3 is cut off 4 residues early in the read; its end comes from the germline J gene. The V call is TRBV13-3, the J call TRBJ2-3; 7 bases map to TRBD2. The germline V gene has CDR1 NNHDY and CDR2 SYVADS. CDR3 length: 12 residues. The CDR3 loop is CASSRLGETLYF. Partial CDR3 DNA: TGTGCCAGCAGTCGACTGGGAGAA.

This clone was counted only a few times. Gene names are mouse gene names. The CDR3 is cut off 4 residues early in the read; its end comes from the germline J gene. The rearrangement uses TRBV1 and TRBJ1-2; D perhaps matches TRBD1 (5 bases). This CDR3 contains 17 residues. From germline, CDR1 is NSQYPW and CDR2 LRSPGD (reference sequence). With 0 bases removed from V and 0 bases from J, the gap between germline ends came to 14 bases. This chain's CDR3 is CTCSADFSGRANSDYTF. CDR3 bases read: TGCACCTGCAGTGCAGATTTTTCAGGGAGGGCAAACTCC.

This clone occurred a few times. Genes here carry mouse names. The read halts 4 residues ahead of the CDR3 end, with the missing end drawn from the germline J gene. Other nucleotide sequences in the sample specify the same CDR3. This rearrangement joins TRBV13-3 to TRBJ2-4; possible D gene TRBD2, 6 bases. Germline values: CDR1 NNHDY, CDR2 SYVADS. V was cut by 3 bases and J by 0 bases, with 8 bases left in between. This CDR3 has 14 amino acids. The CDR3 spells CASSVTGSQNTLYF. CDR3 DNA, as far as it was read: TGTGCCAGCAGTGTTACTGGGAGTCAAAAC.

Turning to this clone: The gene symbols are mouse symbols. The observed sequence ends 4 residues before the CDR3 terminus, with the missing tail filled in from the germline J gene. The chain is built from TRBV13-3 and TRBJ2-5, with 14 nucleotides matching TRBD2. Germline V gene sequence: CDR1 NNHDY, CDR2 SYVADS. Trimming took 1 base from V and 1 from J; bases not matched to a gene: 5. The CDR3 sequence is 18 residues long. The CDR3 sequence: CASSDRDWGGEYQDTQYF. CDR3 DNA, as far as it was read: TGTGCCAGCAGTGATAGGGACTGGGGGGGCGAGTACCAAGAC.

Notes on this clone: Gene names and germline match the mouse. The CDR3 protein is CASSTPGTYEQYF. Partial CDR3 DNA: TGTGCCAGCAGTACGCCTGGGACCTAT. The rearrangement links TRBV19 to TRBJ2-7; D perhaps matches TRBD2 (5 bases). The read falls 4 residues short of the CDR3 end, and the missing part is taken from the germline J gene. The germline V and J ends were trimmed by 3 bases and 2 bases, with 9 bases remaining between them. Germline CDR1 is FNHDT and CDR2 is SITEND (reference sequence). CDR3 length equals 13 residues.